This TCR beta chain was sequenced in a study of T cell repertoires in cytomegalovirus infection. Study overall: Indications came from public TCR beta signatures; they pointed to CMV infection and to a matching HLA type. General observations from the study: Across the ex vivo response, the dominant clonotypes were HLA-C-restricted CMV-specific TCR beta clonotypes. Using cumulative public TCR beta family frequency, the authors identified those who carried CMV together with the relevant HLA.

The germline V gene has CDR1 SGHTA and CDR2 FQGTGA. This CDR3 is 16 amino acids long. Trimming cost V 1 base and J 1 base, with 11 bases left between them. TCRdb re-analysed the reads in MiXCR, keeping a single row per CDR3 protein. The sample shows just over 150,000 distinct CDR3 sequences, 20% to 30% of them seen only once. There are a few counts of this clonotype. Antigen unknown. The specimen sequenced was PBMCs. The TCR was taken from a human donor in good health (CMV status not recorded). Some clones in this sample may be carry-over from other donors' samples. This chain uses TRBV7-3 with TRBJ2-1, with D maybe TRBD2 (6 bases). Written as DNA, the CDR3 is TGTGCCAGCAGCTTAATAACTAGCAAATCCTACAATGAGCAGTTCTTC. Protein: CASSLITSKSYNEQFF.